This T cell receptor beta chain was documented in a study of blood T cells in healthy people across ages (dated by TCRdb to between 2015 and 2017). The study in broad terms: In model experiments, template switching captured about one uniquely barcoded TCR beta cDNA molecule for every two T cells. Using deep sequencing normalized with unique cDNA molecular identifiers, the study measured how TCR beta repertoire diversity changes with age. The study analyzed two additional independent replicas of 1 million unique cDNA reads from the same blood draw for two donors, one aged 18 to 30 and one aged 80 or older. Donors were grouped into four age groups: young (average 16 years), middle-aged (about 38), aged (around 60) and long-lived (around 82).

Receptors were amplified or captured by 5' RACE. Sequenced using an Illumina HiSeq 2500. A second PCR of about 6 to 12 cycles was run with a J-beta primer mix and a sample-barcoded 5' primer. A unique molecular identifier was introduced onto each TCR beta cDNA molecule by a template-switch 5' adaptor carrying 12 random nucleotides. Each sample yielded at least 2.5 million CDR3-containing paired-end reads. All of the RNA was converted into first-strand cDNA using the Mint cDNA synthesis kit, with a TRBC-specific oligonucleotide serving as the primer. Following uracil-DNA glycosylase treatment, a first 18-cycle PCR with universal primers M1SS and BC2_uni_R was performed on all cDNA. Turning to the authors' computational methods: For normalization, 1 million high-quality reads, each with a distinct molecular identifier, were randomly selected from each sample. Instead of being binned into consensus sequences, reads with shared molecular identifiers were discarded. MiTCR, run with a Q25 quality threshold and the strictest error-elimination algorithm, handled CDR3 identification, clonotype clustering and error correction. Lower-bound total TCR beta diversity was estimated with a nonparametric unseen species model using Euler transformation. Using fastp trimming at Q25 and MiXCR clonotype assembly, TCRdb reanalyzed the public sequencing data and kept in-frame beta chains. For every CDR3 protein sequence, its rows merge into one entry that carries the most common genes and DNA. In this record, the V and J calls reflect TCRdb's handling and not the investigators' own analysis. The sample profile shows around 520,000 distinct CDR3 sequences; roughly a quarter of them were found once. The top ten hold 3.6% of the sample.

About this clonotype: Its antigen remains unidentified. Base qualities are not provided; no much larger clone lies one nucleotide away.

Systemically healthy Caucasian individuals from Russia, approximately 39 in total and aged roughly 6 to 95 years, were included as donors. Around 9.9 milliliters of peripheral blood were collected from each donor into EDTA-treated Vacutainer tubes. Ficoll-Paque density-gradient centrifugation was used to isolate PBMCs, with at least 7 million obtained per sample. Total RNA was extracted from PBMCs with Trizol reagent, with at least 6 micrograms obtained per sample. Naive CD45RAhigh/CD27high T cell percentages were measured by flow cytometry on a PBMC aliquot from every donor. Here is what the overall study found, with its caveats: Compared with the aged group, the long-lived group had more naive CD4+ T cells, fewer expanded clones and increased TCR diversity, a pattern suggesting age selection. Because the CMV infection status of the donors was unknown, age-related changes in expanded clonotypes may potentially have been confounded. Since profiling was done on bulk unsorted PBMCs, naive and antigen-experienced compartments could not be conclusively compared. As age increased, observed TCR beta diversity per million T cells dropped in a roughly linear way, and a significant reduction was already evident by age about 40. Estimates of total diversity from one million sequenced T cells were regarded as lower bounds and underestimates. A strong correlation was found between observed TCR beta diversity and the percentage of naive T cells measured by flow cytometry.

Relative to germline, V is 3 bases shorter and J is 7 bases shorter, with 11 bases between their ends. Looking up the germline V gene yields CDR1 SGDLS and CDR2 YYNGEE. The CDR3 contains 14 residues, cysteine and phenylalanine counted. Just the 42-base CDR3 DNA is kept, in frame starting at base 1. This sample also appeared in a second study, on T cells of mothers and their children. As noted in the second study: Donors were nine systemically healthy Caucasian individuals: three mothers and their six children. cDNA synthesis consumed the entire amount of extracted RNA, loaded at approximately 1.6 ug RNA in each 15 ul reaction. In the second PCR, sample barcodes and 2-4 random nucleotides were introduced via the M1S primer. Each mother yielded over 8.5 million TCR beta CDR3 reads and each child 2.5 million to 3 million reads. Thymic selection shapes the output of TCR recombination in a similar way in related and unrelated pairs, and inherited differences have a minor effect. Normalized repertoire overlap was always found to be slightly, but never significantly, higher in related mother-child pairs than in unrelated mother-child pairs. Persistent microchimeric T cell clones were not detected, at a sensitivity of about 99 clones per million clonotypes. To look for features that set related mother-child pairs apart from unrelated individuals, the researchers ran deep NGS to compare the TCR beta repertoires of mothers and children. Mothers averaged roughly 40 +/- 4 years of age and children averaged around 11 +/- 4 years. After adapter ligation was performed with NEBNext reagents, the libraries were sequenced on an Illumina HiSeq 2000 with 100+100 nt paired-end reads. To prevent cross-contamination, the mother and child libraries were prepared a month apart and were sequenced in separate runs. Each donor had between roughly 450,000 and 2,300,000 distinct TCR beta clonotypes identified. Naive TCR beta clonotypes were estimated from low-frequency clonotypes matched to each donor's FACS-determined naive share, without sorting.

The source material was blood. This receptor was taken from a boy under 10 years old in good health. The V and J segments used are TRBV9 and TRBJ1-6; the D gene is perhaps TRBD1, from 5 matching bases. The CDR3 protein is CASSDTGPNSPLHF. The DNA is as follows: TGTGCCAGCAGCGACACAGGTCCCAATTCACCCCTCCACTTT.